This TCR beta chain was profiled in a study of cytomegalovirus exposure and HLA in healthy donors. Whole-study findings and limits: According to a later analysis, TCR clusters from the first cohort tended to co-occur in the 120 or so validation repertoires.

The CDR3 consists of 13 residues. Germline CDR1 reads MNHEY; CDR2 reads SVGAGI. Trimming removed 6 bases from V and 0 bases from J, with 8 bases in between. Sequenced by immunoSEQ multiplex PCR; TCRdb stores in-frame clones only, minus some. Of some 140,000 clones listed, nearly 90% are singletons. Worth noting for this clone: No antigen is known for it.

The receptor comes from a woman between 18 and 30 years old in good health and CMV-seropositive. The rearrangement joins TRBV6-5 to TRBJ1-1; D remains unclear. Sequenced: PBMCs. The CDR3 DNA sequence: TGTGCCAGCAGCAAATACATGAACACTGAAGCTTTCTTT. Protein: CASSKYMNTEAFF.